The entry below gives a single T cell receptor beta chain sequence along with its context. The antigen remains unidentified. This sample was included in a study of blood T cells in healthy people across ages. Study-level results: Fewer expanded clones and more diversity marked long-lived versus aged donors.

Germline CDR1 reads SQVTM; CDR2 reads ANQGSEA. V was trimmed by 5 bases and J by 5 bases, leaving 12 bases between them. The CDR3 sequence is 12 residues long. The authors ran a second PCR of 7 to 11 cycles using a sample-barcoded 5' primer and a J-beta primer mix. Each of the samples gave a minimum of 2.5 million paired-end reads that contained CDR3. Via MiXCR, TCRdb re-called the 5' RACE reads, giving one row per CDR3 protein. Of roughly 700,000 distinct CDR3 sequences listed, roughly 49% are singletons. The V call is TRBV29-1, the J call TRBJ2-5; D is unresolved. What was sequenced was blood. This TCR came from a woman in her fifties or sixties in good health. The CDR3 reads CSVMRPVETQYF. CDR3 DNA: TGCAGCGTTATGCGTCCAGTGGAGACCCAGTACTTC.